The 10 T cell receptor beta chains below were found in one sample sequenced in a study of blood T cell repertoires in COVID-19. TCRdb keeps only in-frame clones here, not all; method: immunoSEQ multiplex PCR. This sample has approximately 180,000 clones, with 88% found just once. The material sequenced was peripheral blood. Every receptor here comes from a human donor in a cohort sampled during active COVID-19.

The DNA of the CDR3 is TGTGCCAGCAGGGGACAGTTGGGAGAGACCCAGTACTTC. Translating it yields CASRGQLGETQYF. This sequence joins TRBV2 and TRBJ2-5; 7 bases match TRBD1. This CDR3 is 13 amino acids long. Trimming removed 6 bases from V and 4 bases from J; junction bases left unmatched: 5. Germline CDR1 SNHLY, CDR2 FYNNEI.

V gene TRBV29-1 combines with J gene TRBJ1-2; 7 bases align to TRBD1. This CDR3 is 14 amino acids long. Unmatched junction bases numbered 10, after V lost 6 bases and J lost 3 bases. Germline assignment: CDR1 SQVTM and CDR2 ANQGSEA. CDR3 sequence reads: CSVVNRGMDYGYTF. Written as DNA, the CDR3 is TGCAGCGTCGTTAACAGGGGCATGGACTATGGCTACACCTTC.

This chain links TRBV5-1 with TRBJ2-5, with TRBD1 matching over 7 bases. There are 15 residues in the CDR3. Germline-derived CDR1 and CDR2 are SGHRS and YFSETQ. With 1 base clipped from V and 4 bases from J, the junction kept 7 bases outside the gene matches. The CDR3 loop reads CASSLMKGASETQYF. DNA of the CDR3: TGCGCCAGCAGCTTGATGAAGGGGGCATCAGAGACCCAGTACTTC.

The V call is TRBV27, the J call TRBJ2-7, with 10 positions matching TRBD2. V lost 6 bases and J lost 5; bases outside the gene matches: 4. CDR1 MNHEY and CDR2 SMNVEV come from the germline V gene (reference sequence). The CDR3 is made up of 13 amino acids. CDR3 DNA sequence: TGTGCCAGCAGGACTAGCGGGTCCCACGAGCAGTACTTC. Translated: CASRTSGSHEQYF.

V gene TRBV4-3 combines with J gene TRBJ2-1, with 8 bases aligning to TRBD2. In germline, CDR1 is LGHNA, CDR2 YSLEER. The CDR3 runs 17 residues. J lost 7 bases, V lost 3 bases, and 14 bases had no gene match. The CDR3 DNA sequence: TGCGCCAGCAGCCATACCACTCCGGGACTAGGGCTTAATGAGCAGTTCTTC. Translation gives CASSHTTPGLGLNEQFF.

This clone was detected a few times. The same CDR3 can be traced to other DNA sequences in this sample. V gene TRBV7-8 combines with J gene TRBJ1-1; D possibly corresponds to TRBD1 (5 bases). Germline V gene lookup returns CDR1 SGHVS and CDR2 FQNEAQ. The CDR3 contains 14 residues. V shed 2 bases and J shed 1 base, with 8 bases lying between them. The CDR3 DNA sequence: TGTGCCAGCAGCTTACCGGGGGGGAACACTGAAGCTTTCTTT. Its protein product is CASSLPGGNTEAFF.

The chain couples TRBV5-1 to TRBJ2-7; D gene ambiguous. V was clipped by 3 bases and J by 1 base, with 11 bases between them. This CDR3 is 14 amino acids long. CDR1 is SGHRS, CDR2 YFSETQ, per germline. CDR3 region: CASSYTGPSYEQYF. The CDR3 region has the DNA TGCGCCAGCAGCTACACGGGTCCATCCTACGAGCAGTACTTC. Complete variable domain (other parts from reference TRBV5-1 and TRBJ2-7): KAGVTQTPRYLIKTRGQQVTLSCSPISGHRSVSWYQQTPGQGLQFLFEYFSETQRNKGNFPGRFSGRQFSNSRSEMNVSTLELGDSALYLCASSYTGPSYEQYFGPGTRLTVT.

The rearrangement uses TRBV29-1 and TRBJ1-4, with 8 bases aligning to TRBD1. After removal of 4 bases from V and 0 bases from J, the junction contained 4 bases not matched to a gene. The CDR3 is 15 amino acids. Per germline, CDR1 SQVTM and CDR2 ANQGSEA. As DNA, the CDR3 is TGCAGCGTTGTTGAGACAGGGGCAACTAATGAAAAACTGTTTTTT. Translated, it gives CSVVETGATNEKLFF.

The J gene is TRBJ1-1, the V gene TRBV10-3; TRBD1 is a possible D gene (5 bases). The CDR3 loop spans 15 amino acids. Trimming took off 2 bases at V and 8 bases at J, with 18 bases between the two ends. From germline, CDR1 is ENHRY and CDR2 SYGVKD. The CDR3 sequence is CAISEDGLGGGEAFF. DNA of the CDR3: TGTGCCATCAGTGAGGACGGACTGGGGGGGGGAGAAGCTTTCTTT.

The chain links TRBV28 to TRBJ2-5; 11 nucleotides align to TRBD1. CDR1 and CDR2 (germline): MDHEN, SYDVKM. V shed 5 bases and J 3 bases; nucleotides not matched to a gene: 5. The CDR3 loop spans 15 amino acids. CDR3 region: CASSPQGQGEETQYF. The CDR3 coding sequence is TGTGCCAGCAGTCCTCAGGGACAGGGGGAAGAGACCCAGTACTTC.